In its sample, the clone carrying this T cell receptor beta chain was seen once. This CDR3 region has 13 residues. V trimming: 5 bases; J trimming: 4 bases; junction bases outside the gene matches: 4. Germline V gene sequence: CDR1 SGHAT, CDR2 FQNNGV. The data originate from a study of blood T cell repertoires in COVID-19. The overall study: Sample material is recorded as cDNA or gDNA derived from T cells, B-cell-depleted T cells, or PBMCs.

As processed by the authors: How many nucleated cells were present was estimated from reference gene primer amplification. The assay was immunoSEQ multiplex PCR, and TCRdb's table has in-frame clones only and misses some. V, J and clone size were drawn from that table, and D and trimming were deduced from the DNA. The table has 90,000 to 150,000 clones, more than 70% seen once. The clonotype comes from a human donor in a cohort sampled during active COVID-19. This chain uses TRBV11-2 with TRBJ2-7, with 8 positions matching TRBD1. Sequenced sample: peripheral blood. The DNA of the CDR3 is TGTGCCAGCAGCGGGGGACAGGCTTACGAGCAGTACTTC. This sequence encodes CASSGGQAYEQYF.